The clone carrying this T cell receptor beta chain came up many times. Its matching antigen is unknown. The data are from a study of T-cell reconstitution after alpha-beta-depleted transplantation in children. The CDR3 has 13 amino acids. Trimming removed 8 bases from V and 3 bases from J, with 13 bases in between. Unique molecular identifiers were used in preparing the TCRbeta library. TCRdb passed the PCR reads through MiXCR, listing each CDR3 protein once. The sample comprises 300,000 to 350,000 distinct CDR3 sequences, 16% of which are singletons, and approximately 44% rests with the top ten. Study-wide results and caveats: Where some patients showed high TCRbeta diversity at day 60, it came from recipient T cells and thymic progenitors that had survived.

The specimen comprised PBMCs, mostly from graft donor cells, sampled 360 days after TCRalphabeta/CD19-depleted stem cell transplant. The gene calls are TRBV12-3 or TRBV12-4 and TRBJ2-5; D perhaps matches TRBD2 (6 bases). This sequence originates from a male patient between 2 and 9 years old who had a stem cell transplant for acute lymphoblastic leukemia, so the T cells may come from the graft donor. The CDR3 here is CASGNTGEETQYF. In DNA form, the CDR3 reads TGTGCCAGCGGTAACACGGGAGAAGAGACCCAGTACTTC.